These 11 T cell receptor beta chains were all obtained from the same sample, sequenced in a study of T cell responses to AZD1222 COVID-19 vaccine. Only in-frame clones appear in the TCRdb table, and some are missing; sequencing was by immunoSEQ multiplex PCR. The table has over 150,000 clones, 80% to 95% seen once; the top ten hold roughly 3.5%. This sample comprised peripheral blood, obtained 28 days after the second AZD1222 dose. Receptor source: an adult who received the AZD1222 COVID-19 vaccine.

This chain links TRBV4-2 with TRBJ1-2, with D unclear. The CDR3 length is 14 residues. The germline V gene has CDR1 LGHNA and CDR2 YNFKEQ. V was trimmed by 0 bases and J by 7 bases, leaving 12 bases between them. CDR3 loop: CASSQDTPEGGYTF. The CDR3 bases are TGTGCCAGCAGCCAAGACACGCCCGAGGGTGGCTACACCTTC.

The chain joins TRBV5-1 to TRBJ2-1; tentative D call: TRBD2 (6 bases). Germline-derived CDR1 and CDR2 are SGHRS and YFSETQ. The CDR3 is 13 residues long. The V end was cut by 1 base, the J end by 9 bases, with 11 bases between. CDR3 bases: TGCGCCAGCAGCTTGAGATCCGGGGGTGAGCAGTTCTTC. It codes for CASSLRSGGEQFF.

J is TRBJ2-7 and V is TRBV5-4; D may be TRBD2 (6 bases). There are 12 residues in the CDR3. In germline, CDR1 is SGHNT, CDR2 YYREEE (reference sequence). Trimming cost V 1 base and J 7 bases, with 9 bases left between them. For the CDR3, the DNA is TGTGCCAGCAGCTTGTTGGCGGGGGAGCAGTACTTC. Translated, it gives CASSLLAGEQYF.

This rearrangement joins TRBV18 to TRBJ1-1, with 7 bases that match TRBD1. The CDR3 is 15 residues long. Trimming at V came to 4 bases and at J to 0 bases, leaving 5 bases not matched to a gene. Germline CDR1 reads KGHSH; CDR2 reads LQKENI. The CDR3 region is CASSLGQLLNTEAFF. Written as DNA, the CDR3 is TGTGCCAGCTCACTGGGACAGCTTCTGAACACTGAAGCTTTCTTT.

This clone was seen a single time. The gene calls are TRBV5-5 and TRBJ2-1, with 14 positions matching TRBD2. CDR3 length: 16 residues. Germline CDR1 is SGHKS and CDR2 is YYEKEE (reference sequence). With V trimmed by 7 bases and J by 8 bases, 11 bases remained unmatched. The CDR3 sequence is CASFYPGTSGSYEQFF. In nucleotides, the CDR3 is TGTGCCAGCTTTTACCCCGGGACTAGCGGGAGTTATGAGCAGTTCTTC.

V gene TRBV3-1 (or the pseudogene TRBV3-2) combines with J gene TRBJ2-2; D is uncertain. Trimming shortened V by 2 bases and J by 0 bases, and 7 bases separated the two germline ends. Germline V gene lookup returns CDR1 LGHDT and CDR2 YNNKEL (reference sequence). This CDR3 comprises 15 residues. CDR3 residues: CASSQRLSNTGELFF. The CDR3 DNA is TGTGCCAGCAGCCAAAGACTGTCGAACACCGGGGAGCTGTTTTTT.

The chain uses TRBV3-1 (or the pseudogene TRBV3-2) and TRBJ1-1; D may be TRBD1 (6 bases). The CDR3 extends over 14 amino acids. Trimming took 5 bases from V and 11 from J, leaving 21 bases between them. The germline V gene encodes CDR1 LGHDT and CDR2 YNNKEL (reference sequence). The chain's CDR3 is CASSIRDMGFRAFF. CDR3 bases: TGTGCCAGCAGCATCCGGGACATGGGGTTTCGCGCTTTCTTT.

The chain employs TRBV28 and TRBJ1-5; D ambiguous. CDR1 and CDR2 (germline): MDHEN, SYDVKM. CDR3 length equals 14 residues. V shed 3 bases and J shed 0 bases, with 6 bases lying between them. The CDR3 coding sequence is TGTGCCAGCAGTTTTGGAGCTAGCAATCAGCCCCAGCATTTT. It yields the protein CASSFGASNQPQHF.

The V gene is TRBV5-4, the J gene TRBJ2-7; 9 nucleotides agree with TRBD2. Losses at the gene ends were 1 base for V and 6 bases for J; bases not matched to a gene: 5. The germline V gene encodes CDR1 SGHNT and CDR2 YYREEE (reference sequence). This CDR3 is 14 amino acids long. The CDR3 DNA is TGTGCCAGCAGCTTGCTAGCGGGAAGCCGCGAGCAGTACTTC. The encoded protein is CASSLLAGSREQYF. Full variable domain (outside the CDR3, taken from reference TRBV5-4 and TRBJ2-7): ETGVTQSPTHLIKTRGQQVTLRCSSQSGHNTVSWYQQALGQGPQFIFQYYREEENGRGNFPPRFSGLQFPNYSSELNVNALELDDSALYLCASSLLAGSREQYFGPGTRLTVT.

The V and J genes are TRBV25-1 and TRBJ1-2; weak D call: TRBD1 (6 bases). Germline CDR1 MGHDK, CDR2 SYGVNS. There are 12 residues in the CDR3. With 6 bases removed from V and 3 bases from J, the gap between germline ends came to 8 bases. This CDR3 is CASSTGYYGYTF. In DNA form, the CDR3 reads TGTGCCAGCAGCACAGGGTACTATGGCTACACCTTC.

V and J are TRBV28 and TRBJ2-7; D unclear. Germline V gene sequence: CDR1 MDHEN, CDR2 SYDVKM. The CDR3 runs 14 residues. V lost 2 bases and J 7 bases, leaving 15 bases between the germline ends. The DNA of the CDR3 is TGTGCCAGCAGTTTACGAGCTTTACCCCGGGAGCAGTACTTC. Translating gives CASSLRALPREQYF.